This T cell receptor (beta chain) was retrieved from a study of T cells in Graves' hyperthyroidism and ophthalmopathy. The study's findings and limits: Most clonotypes expanded in the thyroid (above 0.001) were also present in blood.

With 0 bases removed from V and 7 bases from J, the gap between germline ends came to 12 bases. Germline V gene sequence: CDR1 SEHNR, CDR2 FQNEAQ (reference sequence). The CDR3 consists of 14 residues. This clonotype was detected ten times or more. Antigen: not known. Amplified regions were TCR beta CDR3 sequences from RNA transcripts. The HTBI primer set drove a first-round RT-PCR of the TCR CDR3. MiXCR, run by TCRdb on the multiplex PCR reads, gives a single entry per CDR3 protein. The sample records 450,000 to 700,000 distinct CDR3 sequences, about 43% being singletons. The hyperthyroidism was newly diagnosed and had lasted under 2 months; the patients were aged 18 to 65. In making diagnoses, clinical symptoms, serum thyroxine and TRAb, thyroid ultrasound and orbital computed tomography were all used.

This TCR derives from a young woman with Graves' hyperthyroidism. Sequencing was performed on peripheral blood or thyroid tissue (not recorded which). The chain has TRBV7-9 and TRBJ1-2, with D perhaps TRBD1 (5 bases). The CDR3 nucleotides read TGTGCCAGCAGCTTAGCTTCCGGGGCCCTTGGCTACACCTTC. Translated, it gives CASSLASGALGYTF.